The 3 T cell receptor beta chains below all came from one sample that was sequenced in a study of OX40 agonist ivuxolimab in advanced cancers. The protocol was immunoSEQ multiplex PCR, while the TCRdb copy is restricted to in-frame clones and leaves out a portion. The table lists around 73,000 clones, approximately 90% of them singletons. Sequencing was performed on CD4+ or CD8+ T cells sorted from blood, taken in a trial of the OX40 agonist ivuxolimab. These receptors all stem from an adult with an advanced solid tumor such as melanoma, head and neck, liver or kidney cancer.

This clone was picked up one time. The CDR3 sequence is CASSLTGGIETQYF. CDR3 in DNA: TGTGCCAGCAGCTTAACAGGGGGGATTGAGACCCAGTACTTC. The genes are TRBV11-2 and TRBJ2-5; 8 bases map to TRBD1. J lost 5 bases, V lost 2 bases, and 4 bases had no gene match. The CDR3 runs 14 residues. Germline CDR1 SGHAT, CDR2 FQNNGV.

V and J are TRBV7-9 and TRBJ2-7, with D perhaps given as TRBD1 or TRBD2 (5 bases each). The CDR3 contains 13 residues. Trimming took 5 bases from V and 0 from J, leaving 8 bases between them. CDR1 and CDR2 from the germline V gene are SEHNR and FQNEAQ (reference sequence). The CDR3 DNA follows: TGTGCCAGCAGCAGGGACGCCTCCTACGAGCAGTACTTC. It yields the protein CASSRDASYEQYF.

This sequence joins TRBV27 and TRBJ2-1, with D perhaps matching TRBD1 (6 bases). There are 14 residues in the CDR3. Germline lookup yields CDR1 MNHEY and CDR2 SMNVEV (reference sequence). V was trimmed by 3 bases and J by 3 bases, leaving 9 bases between them. CDR3 in DNA: TGTGCCAGCAGTTTTAGACAGGACTACAATGAGCAGTTCTTC. It is translated as CASSFRQDYNEQFF.